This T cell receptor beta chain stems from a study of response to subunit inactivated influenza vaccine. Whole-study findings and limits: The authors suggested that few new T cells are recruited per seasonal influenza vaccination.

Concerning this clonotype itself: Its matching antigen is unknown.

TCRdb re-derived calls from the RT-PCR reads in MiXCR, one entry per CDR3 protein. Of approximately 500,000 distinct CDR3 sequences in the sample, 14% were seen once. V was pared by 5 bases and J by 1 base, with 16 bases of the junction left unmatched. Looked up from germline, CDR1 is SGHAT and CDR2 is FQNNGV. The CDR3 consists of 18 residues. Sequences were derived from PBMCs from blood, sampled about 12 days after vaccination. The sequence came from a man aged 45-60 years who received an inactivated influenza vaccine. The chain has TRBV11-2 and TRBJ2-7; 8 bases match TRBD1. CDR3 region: CASSPARTQTGASYEQYF. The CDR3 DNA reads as TGTGCCAGCAGCCCGGCCAGAACTCAGACAGGGGCATCCTACGAGCAGTACTTC.